Described below is a single T cell receptor beta chain sequence and its context. Antigen specificity is unknown. V gave up 6 bases and J gave up 6 bases, with 18 bases separating them. Germline V CDR1 and CDR2: SQVTM, ANQGSEA. The CDR3 covers 14 residues. The entry originates in a study of identical twins. MiXCR, run by TCRdb on the 5' RACE reads, gives a single entry per CDR3 protein. This table has approximately 700,000 distinct CDR3 sequences, about 20% appearing once. Study-wide results and caveats: An excess of low generation probability was shown by twin-shared out-of-frame alpha sequences. Twins' excess sharing was less marked for out-of-frame beta sequences.

The sample was also linked to a second study, of T cells expressing NK-cell markers. As that report states: Seven of eight sequenced donors tested HCMV-seropositive; one tested seronegative. Where several donors were concerned, these clonotypes also led the CD3+CD56-NKG2C+ fraction.

The sample comprised PBMCs. The TCR sequence derives from a woman between 18 and 29 years old in good health. The chain has TRBV29-1 and TRBJ2-1; possible D gene TRBD1, 6 bases. The CDR3 loop reads CSVLGTMRINEQFF. CDR3 DNA sequence: TGCAGCGTCCTCGGGACAATGAGAATCAATGAGCAGTTCTTC.